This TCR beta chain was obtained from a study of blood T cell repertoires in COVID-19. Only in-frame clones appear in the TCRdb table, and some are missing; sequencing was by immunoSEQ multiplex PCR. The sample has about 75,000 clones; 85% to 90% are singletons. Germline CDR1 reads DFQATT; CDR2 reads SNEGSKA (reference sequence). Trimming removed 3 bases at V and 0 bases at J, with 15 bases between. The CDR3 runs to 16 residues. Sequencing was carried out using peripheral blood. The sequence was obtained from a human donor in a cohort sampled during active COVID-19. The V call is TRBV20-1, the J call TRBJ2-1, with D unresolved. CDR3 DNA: TGCAGTGCTAGTCCTCTGGGCCCGAGCTCCTACAATGAGCAGTTCTTC. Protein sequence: CSASPLGPSSYNEQFF.